Ten or more counts support the clone carrying this TCR beta chain. Its antigen is as yet unknown. The sample originates from a study of T cells after yellow fever vaccination. As for the study in general: SMART-Seq v4 Ultra Low Input prepared libraries from low-cell fractions.

Study conclusions and caveats: Faster peaking, at day 5 versus 15, marked a secondary response that was weaker.

TCRdb itself ran the 5' RACE reads through MiXCR, one entry per CDR3 protein. The repertoire includes around 300,000 distinct CDR3 sequences, around 4.5% of them detected once, and roughly a fifth sits in the top ten. CDR1 and CDR2 from the germline V gene are SGHRS and YFSETQ. This CDR3 is built from 12 residues. V lost 4 bases, J lost 9 bases, and 11 bases lay in between. Sequenced material: PBMCs, taken 15 days after the yellow fever booster vaccination. This clonotype was sampled from a man aged 18 to 30 who received the YFV17D yellow fever vaccine. The chain has TRBV5-1 and TRBJ2-1, with D unclear. CDR3 sequence: CASSPLSGEQFF. The CDR3 bases are TGCGCCAGCAGCCCTTTGAGTGGTGAGCAGTTCTTC.